Detailed here is one TCR beta chain. Sequencing was performed with immunoSEQ multiplex PCR; in TCRdb, only in-frame clones are kept and a portion is missing. The profile shows some 83,000 clones, roughly 93% of them singletons. These data are taken from a study of technical replicates of blood from four donors. V dropped 5 bases and J dropped 6 bases, with 16 bases sitting between them. Germline V gene lookup returns CDR1 SEHNR and CDR2 FQNEAQ (reference sequence). This CDR3 is 14 amino acids long. The sample consisted of T cells isolated from PBMCs. The clonotype originates from a human donor in good health. This chain joins TRBV7-9 and TRBJ1-2; the D is unclear. CDR3 region: CASSPKASMDGYTF. CDR3 bases: TGTGCCAGCAGCCCTAAAGCGAGCATGGATGGCTACACCTTC.